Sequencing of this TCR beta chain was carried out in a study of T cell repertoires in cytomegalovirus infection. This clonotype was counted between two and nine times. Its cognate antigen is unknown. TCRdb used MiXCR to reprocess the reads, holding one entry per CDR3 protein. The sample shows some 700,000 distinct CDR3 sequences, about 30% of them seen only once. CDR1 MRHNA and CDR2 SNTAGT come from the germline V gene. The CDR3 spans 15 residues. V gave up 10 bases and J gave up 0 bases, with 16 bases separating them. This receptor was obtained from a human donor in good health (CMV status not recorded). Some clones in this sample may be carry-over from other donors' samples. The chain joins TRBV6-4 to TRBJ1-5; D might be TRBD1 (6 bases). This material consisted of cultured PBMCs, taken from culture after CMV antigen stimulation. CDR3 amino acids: CATRQDGYSNQPQHF. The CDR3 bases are TGTGCCACTCGACAGGACGGCTATAGCAATCAGCCCCAGCATTTT.